This T cell receptor (beta chain) was sequenced in a study of blood T cell repertoires in COVID-19. The repertoire was sequenced with immunoSEQ multiplex PCR; TCRdb's copy has only in-frame clones and lacks some. The top ten clones hold under 2% of a sample with 200,000 to 250,000 clones, around four fifths of them seen once. J was trimmed by 5 bases and V by 3 bases; bases with no gene match: 0. The CDR3 consists of 15 residues. Germline-derived CDR1 and CDR2 are KGHSH and LQKENI. The chain employs TRBV18 and TRBJ2-2; 13 bases match TRBD2. The sample taken for sequencing was peripheral blood. This receptor was obtained from a woman older than 75 with acute or convalescent COVID-19. CDR3 DNA sequence: TGTGCCAGCTCACCGGGACTAGCGGGGACCGGGGAGCTGTTTTTT. It codes for CASSPGLAGTGELFF.